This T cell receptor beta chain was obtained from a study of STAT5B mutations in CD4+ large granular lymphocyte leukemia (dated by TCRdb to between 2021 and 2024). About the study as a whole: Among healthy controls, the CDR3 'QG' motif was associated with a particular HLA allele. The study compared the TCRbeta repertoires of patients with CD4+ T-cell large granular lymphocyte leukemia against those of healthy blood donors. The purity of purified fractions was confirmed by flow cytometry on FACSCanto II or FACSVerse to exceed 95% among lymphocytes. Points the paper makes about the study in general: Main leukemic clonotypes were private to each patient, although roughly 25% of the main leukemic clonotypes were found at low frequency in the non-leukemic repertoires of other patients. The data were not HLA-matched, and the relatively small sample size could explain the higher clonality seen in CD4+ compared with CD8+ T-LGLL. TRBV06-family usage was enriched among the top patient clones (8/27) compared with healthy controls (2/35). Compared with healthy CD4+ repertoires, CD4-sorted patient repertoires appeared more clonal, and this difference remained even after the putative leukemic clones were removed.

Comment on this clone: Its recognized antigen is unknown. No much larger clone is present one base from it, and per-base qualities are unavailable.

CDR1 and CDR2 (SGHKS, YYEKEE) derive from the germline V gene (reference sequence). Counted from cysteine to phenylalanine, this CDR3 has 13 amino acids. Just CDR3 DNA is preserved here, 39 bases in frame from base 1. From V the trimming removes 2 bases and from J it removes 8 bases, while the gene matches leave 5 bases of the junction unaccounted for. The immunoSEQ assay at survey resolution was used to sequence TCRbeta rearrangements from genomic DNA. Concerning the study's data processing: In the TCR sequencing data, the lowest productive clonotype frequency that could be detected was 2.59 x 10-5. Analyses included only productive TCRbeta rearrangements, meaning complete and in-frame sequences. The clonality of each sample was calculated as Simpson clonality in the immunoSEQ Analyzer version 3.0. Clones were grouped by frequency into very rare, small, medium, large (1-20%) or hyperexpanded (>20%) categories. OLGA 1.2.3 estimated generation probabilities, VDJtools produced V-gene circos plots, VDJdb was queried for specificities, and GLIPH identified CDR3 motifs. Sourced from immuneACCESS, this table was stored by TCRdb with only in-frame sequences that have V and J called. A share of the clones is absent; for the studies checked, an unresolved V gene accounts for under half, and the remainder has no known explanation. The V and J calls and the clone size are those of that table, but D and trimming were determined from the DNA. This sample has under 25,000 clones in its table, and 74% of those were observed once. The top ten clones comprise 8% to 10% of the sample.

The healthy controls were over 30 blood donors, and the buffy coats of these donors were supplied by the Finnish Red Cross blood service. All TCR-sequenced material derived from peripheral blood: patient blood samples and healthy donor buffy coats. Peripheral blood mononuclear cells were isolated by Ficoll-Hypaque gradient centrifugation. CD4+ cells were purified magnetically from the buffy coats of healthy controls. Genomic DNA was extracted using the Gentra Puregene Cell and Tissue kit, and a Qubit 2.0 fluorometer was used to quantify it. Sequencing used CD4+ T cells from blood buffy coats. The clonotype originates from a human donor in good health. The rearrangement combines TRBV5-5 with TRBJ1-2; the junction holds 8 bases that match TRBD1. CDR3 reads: CASSLGQGNGYTF. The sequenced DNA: TGTGCCAGCAGCTTAGGACAGGGCAACGGCTACACCTTC.